The present T cell receptor beta chain was sequenced within a study of shared clonotypes between healthy human individuals (dated by TCRdb to between 2020 and 2021). Background on the whole study: A couple of women and a few men aged 18 to 49 years were included in the cohort. Per donor, three plates each were used for CD4 naive and CD4 memory, two for CD8 naive, and one for CD8 memory. The study deeply sequenced blood TCR repertoires of about 5 healthy adults to estimate repertoire size and the extent of clonotype sharing between individuals. To increase sequencing depth and limit assay-specific biases, different laboratories used diverse techniques to prepare libraries and sequence TCR repertoires. Each donor's leukapheresis produced roughly between roughly 0.85 and 9.5 billion PBMCs.

Trimming costs V 6 bases and J 0 bases, and their ends lie 11 bases apart. Measured from the cysteine to the phenylalanine, the CDR3 is 14 residues long. Only the CDR3 part of the read is kept: 42 bases, read in frame from the first base. Taken from the germline V gene (reference sequence), the CDR1 and CDR2 loops are SEHNR and FQNEAQ. TCR CDR3 regions were amplified from genomic DNA by multiplex PCR using the deep immunoSEQ assay. Genomic DNA extracted from each cell subset was distributed evenly over all wells of several immunoSEQ 96-well plates, and each plate served as one replicate. For sorted subsets, each replicate PCR was loaded with 200 to 250 ng genomic DNA, equivalent to 30,000 or so T cell genomes. Purified libraries were quantified with a Qubit 3.0 fluorometer, sized on a Bioanalyzer 2100, and re-quantified with the KAPA Library Quantification kit. Every immunoSEQ 96-well plate was sequenced on a dedicated single-read 150-cycle Illumina NextSeq 550 flow cell. On the study's bioinformatics: Because only junctional sequences without quality scores were contained in the immunoSEQ output, filtering matching that applied to full-length reads could not be performed. Sequences were annotated with PyIR, a Python wrapper for IgBLAST v1.9, and V/J genes and CDR3 were assigned using IMGT germline references. Reads were filtered out if the reads had weak V/J assignments (E-value above 1e-6), no CDR3, stop codons, out-of-frame junctions, or ambiguous translated residues. V3J clonotypes were defined by identical inferred V gene, J gene, and CDR3 amino acid sequence. The percentage overlap between two repertoires was calculated by dividing the number of shared unique clonotypes by the size of the smaller repertoire. Richness of each repertoire was evaluated using RTK rarefaction, the Chao1 estimator, and Recon v2.1 estimates of unobserved clonotypes. Generation probabilities were computed with OLGA for all TCRbeta clonotypes obtained by the gDNA method from a handful of donors. The immuneACCESS repertoire file appears here via TCRdb, limited to in-frame rearrangements. These files lack a portion of the clones; in checked studies, under half of the deficit traces to unresolved V genes, and the cause of the others is not known. The V and J calls and clone size were taken over from that table, and D and trimming were inferred from the DNA. Counted in this sample were millions of clones; about 92% of them appeared once. The top ten hold about 1.5% of the sample.

CD8 naive samples consisted of CD45RO-negative cells that were positively selected for CCR7, yielding a CD45RA+CCR7+ population without TemRA cells. Donors were healthy HIV-negative adults with no recently reported acute infections or vaccinations. All donors were Caucasian adults living in Nashville, Tennessee, USA. After blood collection by leukapheresis, PBMCs were isolated using Ficoll-Histopaque density gradient centrifugation and then cryopreserved in the vapor phase of liquid nitrogen. Analytical flow cytometry was used to check the purity and quantity of each magnetically sorted T cell population. Genomic DNA was isolated from every sorted fraction and measured by UV absorbance on a Nanodrop 2000c. The paper as a whole reports these results and caveats: Based on pairwise subsampling, the degree of clonotype sharing among donors was expected to be affected by sequencing depth. Clonotypes shared by all four sorted-subset donors showed higher generation probabilities than non-shared clonotypes. The small number of donors limited the genetic and exposure-history diversity represented. When several donors were compared, the shared fraction of clonotypes was 5% to 6.5% for naive CD4, 3.5% to 4% for naive CD8, about 2.5% for memory CD4, and 0.35% to 0.5% for memory CD8. Sampling was limited to blood, and TCR repertoires in tissue likely differ from TCR repertoires in blood. Naive subsets generally had larger estimated clonotype richness than memory subsets did. Incomplete sequencing was indicated by rarefaction of sorted-subset datasets, despite the large sequencing depth.

About this clone: There is no known antigen for this receptor. Base qualities are missing; no much larger clone stands one base away.

The source is a man aged 18 to 35 in good health. Some clones in this sample may be carry-over from other donors' samples. This chain joins TRBV7-9 to TRBJ1-1; TRBD1 could be the D gene, as 5 bases match. The source material was naive CD8+ T cells from PBMCs. The cell subset or site label, as the study defines it: CD45RA+CCR7+. The DNA reads as follows: TGTGCCAGCAGAGTAGACAGAATGAACACTGAAGCTTTCTTT. Its protein product is CASRVDRMNTEAFF.